This T cell receptor beta chain is from a study of blood T cell repertoires in COVID-19. Each participant's cohort was designated according to participant-reported clinical history. Recovered Cohort 3 donors showed two negative PCRs, clearance, or symptom resolution. With 3 bases removed from V and 11 bases from J, the gap between germline ends came to 11 bases. The length of the CDR3 is 13 residues. Data came from immunoSEQ multiplex PCR; TCRdb stores just in-frame clones and leaves some out. The repertoire consists of about 280,000 clones, with less than 85% occurring once and the leading ten covering about 2.5%.

V and J are TRBV12-3 or TRBV12-4 and TRBJ1-6, with D unresolved. The TCR was taken from a woman in her forties or fifties who had recovered from COVID-19. Sequenced input: PBMCs or T cells enriched from blood (not recorded which). The DNA of the CDR3 is TGTGCCAGCAGTTTGGGGAGGGCGACACCCCTCCACTTT. Translating it yields CASSLGRATPLHF.